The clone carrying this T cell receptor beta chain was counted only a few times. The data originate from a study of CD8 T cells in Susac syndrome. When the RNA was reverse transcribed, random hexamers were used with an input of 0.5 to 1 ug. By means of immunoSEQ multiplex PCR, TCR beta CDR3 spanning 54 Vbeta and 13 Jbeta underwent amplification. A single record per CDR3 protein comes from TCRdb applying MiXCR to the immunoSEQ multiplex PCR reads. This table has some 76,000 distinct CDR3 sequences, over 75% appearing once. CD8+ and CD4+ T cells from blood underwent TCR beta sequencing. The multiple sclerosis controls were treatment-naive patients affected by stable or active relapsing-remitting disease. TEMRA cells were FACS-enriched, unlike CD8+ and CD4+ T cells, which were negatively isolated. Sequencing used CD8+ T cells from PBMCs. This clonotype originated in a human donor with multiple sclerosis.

The DNA of the CDR3 is TGTGCCAGCAGTCAGCGACAGGGGGCCTACGAGCAGTACTTC. Translated, it gives CASSQRQGAYEQYF. This chain links TRBV6-1 with TRBJ2-7; 9 nucleotides agree with TRBD1. V was clipped by 5 bases and J by 2 bases; unmatched bases: 4. The CDR3 length is 14 residues. Germline CDR1 reads MNHNS; CDR2 reads SASEGT.